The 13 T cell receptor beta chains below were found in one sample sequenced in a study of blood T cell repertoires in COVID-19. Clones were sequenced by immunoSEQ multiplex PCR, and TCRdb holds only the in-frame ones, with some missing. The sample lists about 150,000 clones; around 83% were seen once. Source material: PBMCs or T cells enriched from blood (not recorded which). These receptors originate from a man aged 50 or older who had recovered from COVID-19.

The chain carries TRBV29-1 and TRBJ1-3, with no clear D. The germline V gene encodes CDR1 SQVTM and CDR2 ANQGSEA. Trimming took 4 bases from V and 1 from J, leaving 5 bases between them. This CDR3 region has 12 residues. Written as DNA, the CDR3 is TGCAGCGTTGTATCTTCTGGAAACACCATATATTTT. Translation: CSVVSSGNTIYF.

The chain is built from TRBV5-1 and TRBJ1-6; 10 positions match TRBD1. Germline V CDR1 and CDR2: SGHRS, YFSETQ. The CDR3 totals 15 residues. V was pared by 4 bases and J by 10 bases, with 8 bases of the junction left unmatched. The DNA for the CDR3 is TGCGCCAGCAGCCCCGGGGACAGGGGTCGGTCACCCCTCCACTTT. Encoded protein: CASSPGDRGRSPLHF. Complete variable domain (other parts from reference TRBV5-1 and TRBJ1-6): KAGVTQTPRYLIKTRGQQVTLSCSPISGHRSVSWYQQTPGQGLQFLFEYFSETQRNKGNFPGRFSGRQFSNSRSEMNVSTLELGDSALYLCASSPGDRGRSPLHFGNGTRLTVT.

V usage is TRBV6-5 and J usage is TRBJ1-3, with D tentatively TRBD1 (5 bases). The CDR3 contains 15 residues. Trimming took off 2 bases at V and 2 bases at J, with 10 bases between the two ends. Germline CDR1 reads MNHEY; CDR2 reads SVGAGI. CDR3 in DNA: TGTGCCAGCAGTTACAGGGGTACCGCTGGAAACACCATATATTTT. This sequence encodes CASSYRGTAGNTIYF.

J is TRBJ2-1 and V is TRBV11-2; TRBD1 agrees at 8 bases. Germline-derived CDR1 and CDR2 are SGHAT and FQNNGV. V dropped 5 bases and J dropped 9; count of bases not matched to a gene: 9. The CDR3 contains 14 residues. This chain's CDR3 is CASSALTGVSEQFF. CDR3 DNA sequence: TGTGCCAGCAGCGCCTTGACAGGGGTGAGTGAGCAGTTCTTC.

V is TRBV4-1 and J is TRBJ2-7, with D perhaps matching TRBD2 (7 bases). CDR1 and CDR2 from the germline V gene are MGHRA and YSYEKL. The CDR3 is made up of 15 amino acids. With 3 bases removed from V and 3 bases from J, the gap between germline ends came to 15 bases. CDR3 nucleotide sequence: TGCGCCAGCAGCCAGGGCGGGGGCCAAATCTACGAGCAGTACTTC. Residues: CASSQGGGQIYEQYF.

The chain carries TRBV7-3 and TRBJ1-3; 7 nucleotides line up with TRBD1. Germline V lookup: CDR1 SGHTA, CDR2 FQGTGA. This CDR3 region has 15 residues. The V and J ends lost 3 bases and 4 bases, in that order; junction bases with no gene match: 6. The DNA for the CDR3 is TGTGCCAGCAGCTTGGACAGGCATTTAGGAAACACCATATATTTT. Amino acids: CASSLDRHLGNTIYF.

The CDR3, as DNA: TGTGCCAGCAGCTCGGAACGGGGGAGCTCCTATAATTCACCCCTCCACTTT. Residues: CASSSERGSSYNSPLHF. This sequence joins TRBV5-4 and TRBJ1-6; weak D call: TRBD1 (5 bases). The CDR3 length is 17 residues. CDR1 and CDR2 (germline): SGHNT, YYREEE (reference sequence). V dropped 3 bases and J dropped 0 bases, with 13 bases sitting between them.

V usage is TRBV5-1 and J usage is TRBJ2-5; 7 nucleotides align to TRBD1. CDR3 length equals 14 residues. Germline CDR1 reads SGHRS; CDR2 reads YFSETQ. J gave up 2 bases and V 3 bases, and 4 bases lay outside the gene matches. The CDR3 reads CASSSDRPQETQYF. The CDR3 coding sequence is TGCGCCAGCAGCTCGGACAGGCCTCAAGAGACCCAGTACTTC.

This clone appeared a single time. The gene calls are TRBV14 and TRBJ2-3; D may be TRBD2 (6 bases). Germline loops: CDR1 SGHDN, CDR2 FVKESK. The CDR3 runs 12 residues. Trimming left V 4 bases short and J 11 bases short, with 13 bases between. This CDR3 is CASSLGLWEQYF. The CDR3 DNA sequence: TGTGCCAGCAGCCTGGGACTTTGGGAGCAGTATTTT. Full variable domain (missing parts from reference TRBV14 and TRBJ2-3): EAGVTQFPSHSVIEKGQTVTLRCDPISGHDNLYWYRRVMGKEIKFLLHFVKESKQDESGMPNNRFLAERTGGTYSTLKVQPAELEDSGVYFCASSLGLWEQYFGPGTRLTVL.

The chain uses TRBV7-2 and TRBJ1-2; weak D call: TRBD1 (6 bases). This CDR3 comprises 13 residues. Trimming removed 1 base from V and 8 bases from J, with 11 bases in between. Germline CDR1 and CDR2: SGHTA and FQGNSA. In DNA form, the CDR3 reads TGTGCCAGCAGCTTAGGGCAGGGGAGAGGCTACACCTTC. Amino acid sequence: CASSLGQGRGYTF.

This chain's CDR3 is CASSLRAGGYEQYF. In nucleotides, the CDR3 is TGTGCCAGCAGTTTACGAGCGGGGGGCTACGAGCAGTACTTC. This chain joins TRBV6-2 or TRBV6-3 and TRBJ2-7; 9 positions match TRBD2. The CDR3 sequence is 14 residues long. The germline V gene has CDR1 MNHEY and CDR2 SVGEGT. V lost 4 bases, J lost 3 bases, and 4 bases stayed unmatched.

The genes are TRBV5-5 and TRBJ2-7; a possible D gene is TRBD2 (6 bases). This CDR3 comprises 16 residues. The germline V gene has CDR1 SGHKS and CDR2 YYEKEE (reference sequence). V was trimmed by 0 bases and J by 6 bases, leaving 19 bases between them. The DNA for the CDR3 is TGTGCCAGCAGCTTGGCCGGGGGATTTGGAGGTATCGAGCAGTACTTC. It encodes CASSLAGGFGGIEQYF.

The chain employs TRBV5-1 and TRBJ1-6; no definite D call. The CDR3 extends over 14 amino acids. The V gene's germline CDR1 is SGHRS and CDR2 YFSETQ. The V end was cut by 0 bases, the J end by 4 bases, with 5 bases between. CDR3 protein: CASSLDSYNSPLHF. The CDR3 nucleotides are TGCGCCAGCAGCTTGGACAGTTATAATTCACCCCTCCACTTT.